Presented here are 29 T cell receptor beta chains from one specimen sequenced in a study of T cells in narcolepsy. Repertoires were generated with immunoSEQ multiplex PCR, while TCRdb's copy carries only in-frame clones and drops some. The table includes about 22,000 clones, 75% to 85% detected once. Material for sequencing was memory (CD45RA-) CD4+ T cells from blood. The receptor source for this set is a human donor in good health.

The J gene is TRBJ2-5, the V gene TRBV11-3, with D maybe TRBD1 (6 bases). The germline V gene encodes CDR1 SGHNT and CDR2 YENEEA. This CDR3 is 16 amino acids long. V lost 1 base to trimming and J lost 1 base, with 13 bases between them. The CDR3 is CASSLARGRIQETQYF. The CDR3 DNA sequence: TGTGCCAGCAGCTTAGCCAGGGGACGAATCCAAGAGACCCAGTACTTC.

CDR3 bases: TGTGCCAGCTCACCTGTAGCGGGGGAGGCGAACACCGGGGAGCTGTTTTTT. Its translation: CASSPVAGEANTGELFF. The J gene is TRBJ2-2, the V gene TRBV18; 9 positions match TRBD2. Germline assignment: CDR1 KGHSH and CDR2 LQKENI. The CDR3 extends over 17 amino acids. V trimming: 3 bases; J trimming: 0 bases; junction bases outside the gene matches: 5. Based on the CDR3 plus reference TRBV18 and TRBJ2-2, the full variable domain is NAGVMQNPRHLVRRRGQEARLRCSPMKGHSHVYWYRQLPEEGLKFMVYLQKENIIDESGMPKERFSAEFPKEGPSILRIQQVVRGDSAAYFCASSPVAGEANTGELFFGEGSRLTVL.

This clone turned up a few times. This chain joins TRBV5-6 and TRBJ1-4; unclear D gene. Germline V gene sequence: CDR1 SGHDT, CDR2 YYEEEE. The CDR3 totals 14 residues. V lost 1 base and J lost 7, with 11 bases in between. The CDR3 bases are TGTGCCAGCAGCTTGACGGGCGGGAGTGAAAAACTGTTTTTT. This codes for CASSLTGGSEKLFF.

This clone was counted a single time. The chain joins TRBV5-1 to TRBJ1-3; TRBD1 aligns across 8 bases. The germline CDR1 and CDR2 sequences are SGHRS and YFSETQ. V dropped 0 bases and J dropped 4; count of bases not matched to a gene: 0. This CDR3 comprises 14 residues. This CDR3 reads CASSLGDRGNTIYF. The DNA for the CDR3 is TGCGCCAGCAGCTTGGGGGACAGGGGAAACACCATATATTTT.

The chain uses TRBV5-4 and TRBJ2-7; D unresolved. The germline V gene encodes CDR1 SGHNT and CDR2 YYREEE (reference sequence). The V gene lost 1 base and the J gene lost 3 bases, with 8 bases spanning the gap. The CDR3 covers 13 residues. Here the CDR3 reads CASSLRVNYEQYF. Written as DNA, the CDR3 is TGTGCCAGCAGCTTGAGAGTAAACTACGAGCAGTACTTC.

This chain connects TRBV27 to TRBJ1-5; weak D call: TRBD1 (5 bases). The germline gives CDR1 MNHEY, CDR2 SMNVEV (reference sequence). The length of the CDR3 is 14 residues. V lost 6 bases, J lost 3 bases, and 12 bases lay in between. This CDR3 is CASRSRQINQPQHF. Here the CDR3 DNA reads TGTGCCAGCAGGTCCAGACAGATCAATCAGCCCCAGCATTTT.

The rearrangement links TRBV4-1 to TRBJ2-3, with 12 bases identical to TRBD2. Germline CDR1 and CDR2: MGHRA and YSYEKL. The CDR3 is 15 amino acids. J lost 4 bases, V lost 4 bases, and 3 bases had no gene match. For the CDR3, the DNA is TGCGCCAGCAGCCTCGGACTAGCGGGGTCAGATACGCAGTATTTT. This sequence encodes CASSLGLAGSDTQYF.

This clone was observed a few times. The V call is TRBV10-2, the J call TRBJ1-6, with D possibly matching TRBD1 (6 bases). This CDR3 region has 11 residues. V lost 7 bases and J 14 bases, leaving 12 bases between the germline ends. CDR1 is WSHSY, CDR2 SAAADI, per germline. CDR3 sequence (DNA): TGCGCCAGCAACGGAGGGGGTTCCCTCCACTTT. This codes for CASNGGGSLHF.

A single count supports this clone. The rearrangement uses TRBV6-5 and TRBJ1-2; 7 positions agree with TRBD1. This CDR3 has 15 residues. V trimming: 6 bases; J trimming: 8 bases; junction bases outside the gene matches: 15. Germline lookup yields CDR1 MNHEY and CDR2 SVGAGI. This CDR3 is CASSSPQGQSDGYTF. For the CDR3, the DNA is TGTGCCAGCAGCTCACCCCAGGGACAGTCGGACGGCTACACCTTC.

The rearrangement joins TRBV5-4 to TRBJ1-5; tentatively, D is TRBD1 (5 bases). The CDR3 consists of 16 residues. The V and J ends lost 4 bases and 3 bases respectively, with 17 bases between them. The V gene's germline CDR1 is SGHNT and CDR2 YYREEE (reference sequence). The CDR3 coding sequence is TGTGCCAGCAGCAACCGGGACGTAGGATCCAATCAGCCCCAGCATTTT. Its protein is CASSNRDVGSNQPQHF.

The chain uses TRBV10-2 and TRBJ1-5; unclear D gene. Between the trimmed V and J ends, which lost 5 bases and 3 bases, there was a span of 8 bases. Germline V gene data show CDR1 as WSHSY and CDR2 as SAAADI. The CDR3 is 13 amino acids. The CDR3 region is CASSPWANQPQHF. Written as DNA, the CDR3 is TGCGCCAGCAGTCCCTGGGCCAATCAGCCCCAGCATTTT.

This chain connects TRBV5-5 to TRBJ2-1; unclear D gene. CDR1 and CDR2 (germline): SGHKS, YYEKEE (reference sequence). V was cut by 3 bases and J by 5 bases, with 12 bases left in between. CDR3 size: 14 residues. The CDR3 nucleotides are TGTGCCAGCAGCTACGACTCCGACCACAATGAGCAGTTCTTC. Its protein is CASSYDSDHNEQFF.

To note about this clone: Other nucleotide sequences in the sample specify the same CDR3. The rearrangement joins TRBV5-1 to TRBJ1-3; D gene ambiguous. The V gene lost 0 bases and the J gene lost 3 bases, with 7 bases spanning the gap. The length of the CDR3 is 14 residues. CDR1 is SGHRS and CDR2 is YFSETQ in the germline V gene. The CDR3 nucleotides read TGCGCCAGCAGCTTGGAAGGAGGTGGAAACACCATATATTTT. Translation gives CASSLEGGGNTIYF. Complete variable domain (other parts from reference TRBV5-1 and TRBJ1-3): KAGVTQTPRYLIKTRGQQVTLSCSPISGHRSVSWYQQTPGQGLQFLFEYFSETQRNKGNFPGRFSGRQFSNSRSEMNVSTLELGDSALYLCASSLEGGGNTIYFGEGSWLTVV.

V usage is TRBV4-1 and J usage is TRBJ2-2; D is possibly TRBD1 (6 bases). The CDR3 covers 19 residues. Germline loops: CDR1 MGHRA, CDR2 YSYEKL. V dropped 4 bases and J dropped 0 bases, with 21 bases sitting between them. CDR3: CASSLRSTHRAANTGELFF. CDR3 bases: TGCGCCAGCAGCCTCCGATCAACGCACAGGGCAGCGAACACCGGGGAGCTGTTTTTT.

The chain carries TRBV10-3 and TRBJ2-1; TRBD2 aligns across 8 bases. Germline assignment: CDR1 ENHRY and CDR2 SYGVKD. The CDR3 spans 18 residues. V shed 6 bases, J shed 0 bases, and the junction held 13 bases outside the gene matches. The CDR3 protein is CAIRGWRGAESSYNEQFF. CDR3 sequence (DNA): TGTGCCATCAGGGGCTGGCGGGGGGCCGAGAGCTCCTACAATGAGCAGTTCTTC.

The chain has TRBV7-2 and TRBJ2-7, with D possibly TRBD1 on 5 matching bases. Germline CDR1 is SGHTA and CDR2 is FQGNSA. There are 13 residues in the CDR3. V lost 0 bases and J 5 bases, leaving 8 bases between the germline ends. The CDR3 sequence: CASSLARANEQYF. CDR3 DNA sequence: TGTGCCAGCAGCTTAGCCAGGGCCAACGAGCAGTACTTC.

The V call is TRBV7-2, the J call TRBJ1-5, with a possible D match to TRBD1 (5 bases). This CDR3 region has 15 residues. The germline V gene has CDR1 SGHTA and CDR2 FQGNSA. Between the trimmed V and J ends, which lost 1 base and 8 bases, there was a span of 15 bases. CDR3 DNA: TGTGCCAGCAGCTTAGTCGGGCAGGGTCGGGAGCCCCAGCATTTT. Translating gives CASSLVGQGREPQHF.

The genes are TRBV6-5 and TRBJ2-2, with 8 bases lining up with TRBD2. After removal of 2 bases from V and 2 bases from J, the junction contained 4 bases not matched to a gene. Germline V gives CDR1 MNHEY, CDR2 SVGAGI. This CDR3 has 16 amino acids. CDR3 sequence: CASSYAGLANTGELFF. The CDR3 DNA reads TGTGCCAGCAGTTACGCTGGACTAGCAAACACCGGGGAGCTGTTTTTT.

The V gene is TRBV9, the J gene TRBJ2-7, with D maybe TRBD1 (5 bases). The CDR3 runs 15 residues. Germline loops: CDR1 SGDLS, CDR2 YYNGEE. Trimming cost V 2 bases and J 4 bases, with 16 bases left between them. The CDR3 spells CASSVGSGREYEQYF. The DNA of the CDR3 is TGTGCCAGCAGCGTTGGGTCGGGCAGGGAATACGAGCAGTACTTC.

J is TRBJ2-7 and V is TRBV9; 8 positions agree with TRBD1. Germline CDR1 and CDR2: SGDLS and YYNGEE. The CDR3 runs 16 residues. V was pared by 3 bases and J by 9 bases, with 17 bases of the junction left unmatched. The CDR3 loop is CASSARTGTGLGGQYF. The CDR3 DNA is TGTGCCAGCAGCGCCAGGACCGGGACAGGCTTGGGGGGGCAGTACTTC.

The chain employs TRBV5-1 and TRBJ2-1; tentatively, D is TRBD1 (5 bases). Trimming took off 0 bases at V and 0 bases at J, with 10 bases between the two ends. This CDR3 is built from 16 residues. Germline V CDR1 and CDR2: SGHRS, YFSETQ. CDR3 nucleotides: TGCGCCAGCAGCTTGGGACAGAGGAGCTCCTACAATGAGCAGTTCTTC. This translates into CASSLGQRSSYNEQFF.

V gene TRBV4-1 combines with J gene TRBJ1-5; D not resolved. CDR3 length: 14 amino acids. The germline V and J ends were trimmed by 0 bases and 7 bases, with 10 bases remaining between them. The germline gives CDR1 MGHRA, CDR2 YSYEKL. The CDR3 here is CASSQDSYTQPQHF. The CDR3 DNA reads TGCGCCAGCAGCCAAGATTCATATACCCAGCCCCAGCATTTT.

The chain uses TRBV11-3 and TRBJ2-1, with 10 bases aligning to TRBD2. The CDR3 has 16 residues. J was trimmed by 5 bases and V by 1 base; bases with no gene match: 5. Germline-derived CDR1 and CDR2 are SGHNT and YENEEA. The CDR3 DNA sequence: TGTGCCAGCAGCTTAGCCGTAGCGGGGGGTAACAATGAGCAGTTCTTC. Amino acids: CASSLAVAGGNNEQFF.

This clone was picked up a small number of times. The chain carries TRBV10-3 and TRBJ1-2, with a weak D call TRBD1 (6 bases). Germline CDR1 and CDR2: ENHRY and SYGVKD. V was clipped by 7 bases and J by 6 bases, with 9 bases between them. CDR3 length: 11 residues. The CDR3: CAIKEGDGYTF. The CDR3 coding sequence is TGTGCCATCAAGGAGGGGGATGGCTACACCTTC.

CDR3 residues: CASSLVRGGSGTEAFF. CDR3 nucleotides: TGTGCCAGCAGCTTGGTCCGGGGGGGCTCGGGGACTGAAGCTTTCTTT. The V and J genes are TRBV5-4 and TRBJ1-1; D is perhaps TRBD1 (6 bases). Germline V gene lookup returns CDR1 SGHNT and CDR2 YYREEE (reference sequence). This CDR3 is built from 16 residues. Trimming took off 0 bases at V and 5 bases at J, with 17 bases between the two ends.

V usage is TRBV14 and J usage is TRBJ2-1, with 8 bases fitting TRBD2. The trim removed 1 base at V and 5 bases at J, leaving 7 bases unmatched. This CDR3 region has 16 residues. Per germline, CDR1 SGHDN and CDR2 FVKESK. This CDR3 reads CASSQVAGGGNNEQFF. CDR3 DNA: TGTGCCAGCAGCCAAGTTGCGGGGGGCGGCAACAATGAGCAGTTCTTC.

The rearrangement uses TRBV7-9 and TRBJ2-3; D perhaps matches TRBD2 (6 bases). Germline CDR1 reads SEHNR; CDR2 reads FQNEAQ (reference sequence). V shed 5 bases and J shed 0 bases, with 12 bases lying between them. CDR3 length equals 15 residues. This CDR3 reads CASSLKEGSTDTQYF. The CDR3 DNA is TGTGCCAGCAGCCTAAAGGAGGGGAGCACAGATACGCAGTATTTT.

This chain joins TRBV5-1 and TRBJ1-2, with D perhaps TRBD1 (5 bases). In germline, CDR1 is SGHRS, CDR2 YFSETQ. CDR3 size: 16 residues. V lost 1 base, J lost 4 bases, and 17 bases lay in between. The CDR3, as DNA: TGCGCCAGCAGCTTGAACGGGCAGGGAGGAGTCTATGGCTACACCTTC. It specifies CASSLNGQGGVYGYTF.

This clone was counted only a few times. The chain has TRBV18 and TRBJ1-2, with D possibly being TRBD1 (6 bases). Germline values: CDR1 KGHSH, CDR2 LQKENI. V lost 5 bases, J lost 7 bases, and 14 bases lay in between. The length of the CDR3 is 13 residues. The CDR3 DNA reads as TGTGCCAGCTCAAGTGGCAGGGGCTCTGGCTACACCTTC. Translating gives CASSSGRGSGYTF.